A single sample gave rise to the 28 T cell receptor beta chains below, sequenced in a study of Ad26.COV2.S vaccination and SARS-CoV-2 variants. Treatment given: around 19 received Ad26.COV2.S at low or high dose, single or two shots; about 5 received placebo; per-sample allocation not given. Repertoires come from day 63 after the first vaccine or placebo injection. Measured with immunoSEQ multiplex PCR; TCRdb has only the in-frame clones, and not every one. The profile shows 400,000 to 450,000 clones, over 75% of them singletons. Specimen: peripheral blood, collected in a trial of Ad26.COV2.S vaccine versus placebo. The origin of the receptors is a person between 18 and 59 years old who received the Ad26.COV2.S COVID-19 vaccine or a placebo.

The V and J genes are TRBV14 and TRBJ2-3, with D uncertain. Trimming pared 2 bases from V and 0 bases from J, leaving 12 bases between. This CDR3 region has 16 residues. From germline, CDR1 is SGHDN and CDR2 FVKESK. Here the CDR3 DNA reads TGTGCCAGCAGCCAACGCACTGGGTCTAGCACAGATACGCAGTATTTT. It encodes CASSQRTGSSTDTQYF.

This chain uses TRBV6-2 or TRBV6-3 with TRBJ2-7; D is unclear. Germline-derived CDR1 and CDR2 are MNHEY and SVGEGT. V was clipped by 2 bases and J by 3 bases, with 8 bases between them. The CDR3 has 13 residues. CDR3 nucleotide sequence: TGTGCCAGCAGTTACGGGGTAGACTACGAGCAGTACTTC. Amino acid sequence: CASSYGVDYEQYF.

The genes are TRBV11-2 and TRBJ2-5, with D perhaps matching TRBD2 (5 bases). V was pared by 7 bases and J by 5 bases, with 8 bases between. In germline, CDR1 is SGHAT, CDR2 FQNNGV. The CDR3 extends over 11 amino acids. CDR3 coding DNA: TGTGCCAGCACCGGGGTGGAGACCCAGTACTTC. Translating it yields CASTGVETQYF.

The rearrangement joins TRBV19 to TRBJ1-2; D is perhaps TRBD1 (6 bases). The CDR3 length is 13 residues. Deletions cut 7 bases from V and 8 bases from J, with 17 bases between. Germline V lookup: CDR1 LNHDA, CDR2 SQIVND (reference sequence). The CDR3 sequence: CASTTQGLKGYTF. The CDR3 DNA reads as TGTGCCAGTACCACACAGGGTTTAAAAGGCTACACCTTC.

This clone was counted once. Other DNA sequences of this sample code for an identical CDR3. J is TRBJ1-6 and V is TRBV5-1; D not certain. The germline V and J ends were trimmed by 5 bases and 0 bases, with 9 bases remaining between them. CDR3 length: 15 amino acids. The germline V gene has CDR1 SGHRS and CDR2 YFSETQ. CDR3 sequence reads: CASSLESSYNSPLHF. CDR3 DNA: TGCGCCAGCAGTCTCGAGAGCTCCTATAATTCACCCCTCCACTTT. Combining the CDR3 with reference TRBV5-1 and TRBJ1-6 gives the whole variable domain KAGVTQTPRYLIKTRGQQVTLSCSPISGHRSVSWYQQTPGQGLQFLFEYFSETQRNKGNFPGRFSGRQFSNSRSEMNVSTLELGDSALYLCASSLESSYNSPLHFGNGTRLTVT.

The J gene is TRBJ2-1, the V gene TRBV5-6, with D maybe TRBD1 (6 bases). The CDR3 contains 16 residues. Between the trimmed V and J ends, which lost 4 bases and 3 bases, there was a span of 17 bases. CDR1 is SGHDT, CDR2 YYEEEE, per germline. Here the CDR3 DNA reads TGTGCCAGCAGCAGTAGCTCAGGGGTTTACTACAATGAGCAGTTCTTC. Translated: CASSSSSGVYYNEQFF. Using reference TRBV5-6 and TRBJ2-1 for the parts outside the CDR3, the full variable domain is DAGVTQSPTHLIKTRGQQVTLRCSPKSGHDTVSWYQQALGQGPQFIFQYYEEEERQRGNFPDRFSGHQFPNYSSELNVNALLLGDSALYLCASSSSSGVYYNEQFFGPGTRLTVL.

CDR3 nucleotides: TGCGCCAGCAGCCAAGATCATCGGCAGGGGGCCACTGAAGCTTTCTTT. Translated: CASSQDHRQGATEAFF. V gene TRBV4-1 combines with J gene TRBJ1-1, with 8 nucleotides matching TRBD1. The CDR3 loop spans 16 amino acids. With 0 bases clipped from V and 4 bases from J, the junction kept 7 bases outside the gene matches. Germline assignment: CDR1 MGHRA and CDR2 YSYEKL.

The chain has TRBV20-1 and TRBJ1-1; D is unresolved. From germline, CDR1 is DFQATT and CDR2 SNEGSKA (reference sequence). Trimming took off 3 bases at V and 0 bases at J, with 11 bases between the two ends. CDR3 size: 14 residues. The CDR3, as DNA: TGCAGTGCTAGTCCGGCGAGGGTGAACACTGAAGCTTTCTTT. Translated: CSASPARVNTEAFF.

This CDR3 is CASSPLRTAIANNEQFF. In DNA, the CDR3 is TGTGCCAGCAGCCCCCTTCGGACAGCAATAGCTAACAATGAGCAGTTCTTC. J is TRBJ2-1 and V is TRBV3-1 (or the pseudogene TRBV3-2); D possibly corresponds to TRBD1 (6 bases). The germline V gene has CDR1 LGHDT and CDR2 YNNKEL (reference sequence). V lost 4 bases and J 5 bases, leaving 21 bases between the germline ends. This CDR3 has 17 amino acids.

V and J are TRBV9 and TRBJ2-1, with D possibly being TRBD2 (5 bases). Trimming left V 3 bases short and J 2 bases short, with 12 bases between. Germline V gene sequence: CDR1 SGDLS, CDR2 YYNGEE. This CDR3 spans 15 amino acids. CDR3 DNA sequence: TGTGCCAGCAGCGAGACCGAGGGCCCCTACAATGAGCAGTTCTTC. This encodes CASSETEGPYNEQFF.

The sample holds one count of this clone. This rearrangement joins TRBV24-1 to TRBJ2-1; 10 positions agree with TRBD2. Unmatched junction bases numbered 4, after V lost 9 bases and J lost 0 bases. This CDR3 contains 15 residues. The germline gives CDR1 KGHDR, CDR2 SFDVKD. The CDR3 nucleotides are TGTGCCACCTCCCTAGCGGGGGACTCCTACAATGAGCAGTTCTTC. Its protein product is CATSLAGDSYNEQFF.

This rearrangement joins TRBV5-1 to TRBJ2-5; 8 nucleotides line up with TRBD1. Trimming at V came to 5 bases and at J to 4 bases, leaving 7 bases not matched to a gene. Germline V CDR1 and CDR2: SGHRS, YFSETQ. This CDR3 contains 14 residues. DNA for the CDR3: TGCGCCAGCAGGGACCCAGGGGGCCTAGAGACCCAGTACTTC. The encoded protein is CASRDPGGLETQYF.

This sequence joins TRBV2 and TRBJ1-1; a weak D match, TRBD1 (5 bases). With 6 bases removed from V and 0 bases from J, the gap between germline ends came to 14 bases. The CDR3 extends over 15 amino acids. Germline lookup yields CDR1 SNHLY and CDR2 FYNNEI. The chain's CDR3 is CASRKGRGMNTEAFF. CDR3 DNA: TGTGCCAGCAGGAAAGGGAGGGGCATGAACACTGAAGCTTTCTTT.

The chain recombines TRBV10-1 with TRBJ1-1, with D maybe TRBD1 (5 bases). The CDR3 sequence is 13 residues long. Trimming took off 7 bases at V and 1 base at J, with 10 bases between the two ends. Germline CDR1 is WNHNN and CDR2 is SYGVQD (reference sequence). The CDR3 DNA reads as TGCGCCAGCAAGTCGGGGGGGAACACTGAAGCTTTCTTT. Translating gives CASKSGGNTEAFF.

The chain employs TRBV6-6 and TRBJ2-2, with TRBD2 matching 13 bases. Germline V CDR1 and CDR2: MNHNY, SVGAGI (reference sequence). Unmatched junction bases numbered 5, after V lost 6 bases and J lost 7 bases. CDR3 size: 15 residues. CDR3: CASSRLAGGGGELFF. The CDR3 nucleotides read TGTGCCAGCAGCCGACTAGCGGGAGGAGGCGGGGAGCTGTTTTTT.

The chain uses TRBV5-1 and TRBJ2-3; D is unclear. This CDR3 has 15 amino acids. The V end was cut by 4 bases, the J end by 0 bases, with 12 bases between. Looked up from germline, CDR1 is SGHRS and CDR2 is YFSETQ. CDR3 region: CASSLPETSTDTQYF. The CDR3 DNA reads as TGCGCCAGCAGCCTGCCCGAGACTAGCACAGATACGCAGTATTTT.

This clone was seen once. V is TRBV11-2 and J is TRBJ2-3; possibly TRBD2 for D (5 bases). The CDR3 length is 14 residues. With 3 bases removed from V and 4 bases from J, the gap between germline ends came to 11 bases. Per the germline V gene, CDR1 is SGHAT and CDR2 is FQNNGV. CDR3 nucleotides: TGTGCCAGCAGCTTTCGTGGGAGTTCAGATACGCAGTATTTT. It specifies CASSFRGSSDTQYF. The entire variable domain, with the rest obtained from reference TRBV11-2 and TRBJ2-3, is as follows: EAGVAQSPRYKIIEKRQSVAFWCNPISGHATLYWYQQILGQGPKLLIQFQNNGVVDDSQLPKDRFSAERLKGVDSTLKIQPAKLEDSAVYLCASSFRGSSDTQYFGPGTRLTVL.

The rearrangement links TRBV10-3 to TRBJ1-1, with D uncertain. Per the germline V gene, CDR1 is ENHRY and CDR2 is SYGVKD. The length of the CDR3 is 12 residues. V dropped 0 bases and J dropped 8 bases, with 7 bases sitting between them. CDR3 protein: CAISESTGEAFF. The CDR3 DNA reads as TGTGCCATCAGTGAGTCCACGGGGGAAGCTTTCTTT.

The gene calls are TRBV7-9 and TRBJ2-1, with TRBD2 matching over 12 bases. J lost 8 bases, V lost 2 bases, and 4 bases had no gene match. The CDR3 consists of 15 residues. Germline CDR1 and CDR2: SEHNR and FQNEAQ (reference sequence). The CDR3 DNA reads as TGTGCCAGCAGCTTATCTAGCGGGAGGGCTTATGAGCAGTTCTTC. This encodes CASSLSSGRAYEQFF.

The CDR3 is CASSPGLQETQYF. The CDR3 nucleotides are TGCGCCAGCAGCCCGGGACTACAAGAGACCCAGTACTTC. This rearrangement joins TRBV5-1 to TRBJ2-5; 7 nucleotides line up with TRBD2. The CDR3 spans 13 residues. From germline, CDR1 is SGHRS and CDR2 YFSETQ. The V segment lost 4 bases and the J segment 2 bases; nucleotides outside the gene matches: 2.

The chain is built from TRBV15 and TRBJ2-7; D remains unclear. V lost 0 bases and J 2 bases, leaving 14 bases between the germline ends. This CDR3 spans 16 amino acids. CDR1 is LNHNV and CDR2 is YYDKDF in the germline V gene (reference sequence). For the CDR3, the DNA is TGTGCCACCAGCAGAGAAATGGGCAGATCGACCTACGAGCAGTACTTC. As protein: CATSREMGRSTYEQYF.

CDR3 sequence (DNA): TGTGCCAGCAGCTTAGCGCTTCCGGGTTGGGAGCAGTTCTTC. It translates to CASSLALPGWEQFF. The V and J genes are TRBV7-2 and TRBJ2-1; D gene unclear. The V and J ends lost 0 bases and 10 bases respectively, with 13 bases between them. Germline values: CDR1 SGHTA, CDR2 FQGNSA. The CDR3 extends over 14 amino acids.

The chain combines TRBV10-1 with TRBJ2-1, with 10 bases that match TRBD1. This CDR3 spans 15 amino acids. Per germline, CDR1 WNHNN and CDR2 SYGVQD (reference sequence). V trimming: 4 bases; J trimming: 9 bases; junction bases outside the gene matches: 9. CDR3 nucleotide sequence: TGCGCCAGCAGTGCTTGGACAGGGGGACACAGTGAGCAGTTCTTC. This sequence encodes CASSAWTGGHSEQFF.

This clone was recorded once. This chain connects TRBV7-9 to TRBJ2-7, with TRBD1 as a possible D gene (6 bases). Germline values: CDR1 SEHNR, CDR2 FQNEAQ (reference sequence). V was clipped by 4 bases and J by 3 bases, with 16 bases between them. This CDR3 is 15 amino acids long. The CDR3 DNA is TGTGCCAGCAGCTGGGATCGGACAGCTGGCTACGAGCAGTACTTC. The encoded protein is CASSWDRTAGYEQYF.

This chain uses TRBV2 with TRBJ2-3; 11 bases agree with TRBD2. Trimming cost V 10 bases and J 3 bases; bases outside gene matches: 6. Germline-derived CDR1 and CDR2 are SNHLY and FYNNEI. The CDR3 has 14 residues. CDR3: CAILAGGPTDTQYF. As DNA, the CDR3 is TGTGCCATATTAGCGGGAGGGCCTACAGATACGCAGTATTTT.

This clone was detected only once. The identical CDR3 is also encoded by other nucleotide sequences in the sample. The CDR3 is CAWSRTYEQYF. CDR3 coding DNA: TGTGCCTGGAGCAGGACCTACGAGCAGTACTTC. The V gene is TRBV30, the J gene TRBJ2-7; no definite D call. CDR3 size: 11 residues. The germline CDR1 and CDR2 sequences are GTSNPN and SVGIG (reference sequence). The V end lost 3 bases, the J end lost 2 bases, and 5 bases lay between the germline ends.

This clone was seen only a few times. This rearrangement joins TRBV5-4 to TRBJ2-1; 9 bases align to TRBD2. Germline CDR1 is SGHNT and CDR2 is YYREEE (reference sequence). The CDR3 spans 14 residues. J lost 4 bases, V lost 4 bases, and 3 bases had no gene match. CDR3: CASSETSGYNEQFF. The CDR3 DNA sequence: TGTGCCAGCAGCGAGACTAGCGGATACAATGAGCAGTTCTTC. The full variable domain, completed using reference TRBV5-4 and TRBJ2-1, is ETGVTQSPTHLIKTRGQQVTLRCSSQSGHNTVSWYQQALGQGPQFIFQYYREEENGRGNFPPRFSGLQFPNYSSELNVNALELDDSALYLCASSETSGYNEQFFGPGTRLTVL.

The chain employs TRBV4-3 and TRBJ2-6; 11 nucleotides line up with TRBD1. There are 19 residues in the CDR3. J lost 1 base, V lost 0 bases, and 5 bases had no gene match. Germline lookup yields CDR1 LGHNA and CDR2 YSLEER. CDR3: CASSQDLGQGASGANVLTF. CDR3 sequence (DNA): TGCGCCAGCAGCCAAGATCTTGGACAGGGGGCTTCTGGGGCCAACGTCCTGACTTTC.